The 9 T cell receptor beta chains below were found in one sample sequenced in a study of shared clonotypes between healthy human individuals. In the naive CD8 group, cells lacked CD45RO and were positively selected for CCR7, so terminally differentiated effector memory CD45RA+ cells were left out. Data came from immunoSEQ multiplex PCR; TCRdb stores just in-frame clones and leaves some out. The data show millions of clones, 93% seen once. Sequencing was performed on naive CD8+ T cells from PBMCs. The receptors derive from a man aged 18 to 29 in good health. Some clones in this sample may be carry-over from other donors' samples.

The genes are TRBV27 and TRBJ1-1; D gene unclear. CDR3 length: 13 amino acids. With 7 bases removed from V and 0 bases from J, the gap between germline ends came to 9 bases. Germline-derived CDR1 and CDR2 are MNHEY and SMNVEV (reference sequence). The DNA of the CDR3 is TGTGCCAGCAAGTCCAGCCTGAACACTGAAGCTTTCTTT. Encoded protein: CASKSSLNTEAFF.

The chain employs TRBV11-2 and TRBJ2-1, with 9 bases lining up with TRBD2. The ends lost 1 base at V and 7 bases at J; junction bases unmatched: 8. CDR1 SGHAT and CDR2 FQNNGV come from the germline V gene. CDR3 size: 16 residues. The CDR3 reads CASSLGPGLAGNEQFF. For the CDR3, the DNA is TGTGCCAGCAGCTTAGGCCCGGGCCTAGCGGGAAATGAGCAGTTCTTC.

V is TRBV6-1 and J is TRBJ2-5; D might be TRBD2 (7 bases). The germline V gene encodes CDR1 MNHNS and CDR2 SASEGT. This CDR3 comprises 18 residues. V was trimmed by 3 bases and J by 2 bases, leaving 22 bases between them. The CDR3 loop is CASSDRGMGEGVQETQYF. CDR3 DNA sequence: TGTGCCAGCAGTGATCGGGGTATGGGGGAGGGGGTTCAAGAGACCCAGTACTTC.

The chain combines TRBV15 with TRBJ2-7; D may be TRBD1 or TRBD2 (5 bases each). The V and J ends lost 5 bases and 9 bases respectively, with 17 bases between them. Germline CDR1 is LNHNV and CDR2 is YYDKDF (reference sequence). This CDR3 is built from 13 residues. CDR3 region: CATSDRQRGSQYF. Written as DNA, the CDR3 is TGTGCCACCAGCGACCGACAGAGAGGGTCGCAGTACTTC.

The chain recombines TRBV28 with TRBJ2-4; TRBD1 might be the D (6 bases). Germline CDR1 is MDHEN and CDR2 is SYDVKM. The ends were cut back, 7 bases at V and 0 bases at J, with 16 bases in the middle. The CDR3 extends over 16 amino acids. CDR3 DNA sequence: TGTGCCAGCACCACATGGACAGATATAGCCAAAAACATTCAGTACTTC. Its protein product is CASTTWTDIAKNIQYF.

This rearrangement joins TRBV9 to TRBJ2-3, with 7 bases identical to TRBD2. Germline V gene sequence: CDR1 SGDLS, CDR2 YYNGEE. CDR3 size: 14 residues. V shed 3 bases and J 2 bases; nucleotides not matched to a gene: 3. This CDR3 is CASSESGTTDTQYF. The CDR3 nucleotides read TGTGCCAGCAGCGAAAGCGGGACCACAGATACGCAGTATTTT.

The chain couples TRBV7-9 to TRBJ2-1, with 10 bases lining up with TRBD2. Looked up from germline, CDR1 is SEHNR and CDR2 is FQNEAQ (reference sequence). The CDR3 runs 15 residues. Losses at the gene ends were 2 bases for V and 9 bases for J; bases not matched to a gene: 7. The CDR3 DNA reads TGTGCCAGCAGCTTAATAGCGGGAGGTGTCTTTGAGCAGTTCTTC. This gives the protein CASSLIAGGVFEQFF. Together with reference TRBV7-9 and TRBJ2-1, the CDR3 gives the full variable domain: DTGVSQNPRHKITKRGQNVTFRCDPISEHNRLYWYRQTLGQGPEFLTYFQNEAQLEKSRLLSDRFSAERPKGSFSTLEIQRTEQGDSAMYLCASSLIAGGVFEQFFGPGTRLTVL.

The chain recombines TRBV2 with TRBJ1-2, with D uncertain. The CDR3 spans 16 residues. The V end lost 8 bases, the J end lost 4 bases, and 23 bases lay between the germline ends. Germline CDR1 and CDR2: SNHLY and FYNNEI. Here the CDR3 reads CASCPMGKGLRYGYTF. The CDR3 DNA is TGTGCCAGCTGCCCCATGGGGAAAGGGCTACGCTATGGCTACACCTTC.

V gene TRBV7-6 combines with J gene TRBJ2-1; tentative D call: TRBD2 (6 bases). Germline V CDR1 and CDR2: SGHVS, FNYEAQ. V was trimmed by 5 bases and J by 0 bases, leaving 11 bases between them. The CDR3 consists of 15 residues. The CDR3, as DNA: TGTGCCAGCAGCGCTAGCGTAGGCTCCTACAATGAGCAGTTCTTC. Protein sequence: CASSASVGSYNEQFF.